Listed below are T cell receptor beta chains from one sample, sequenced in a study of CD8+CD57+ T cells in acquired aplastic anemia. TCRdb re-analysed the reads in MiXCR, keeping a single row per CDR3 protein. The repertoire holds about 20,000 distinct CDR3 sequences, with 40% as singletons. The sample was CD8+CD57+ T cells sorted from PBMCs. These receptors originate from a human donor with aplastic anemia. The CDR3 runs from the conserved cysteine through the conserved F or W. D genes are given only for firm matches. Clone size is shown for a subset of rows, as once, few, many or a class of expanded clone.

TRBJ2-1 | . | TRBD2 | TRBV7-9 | TGTGCCAGCAGCTTTGGTGGACTAGCATTCGAGCAGTTCTTC | CASSFGGLAFEQFF
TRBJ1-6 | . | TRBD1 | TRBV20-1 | TGCAGTGCCCCCACCGGACAGGCCAATTCACCCCTCCACTTT | CSAPTGQANSPLHF
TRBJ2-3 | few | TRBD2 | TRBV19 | TGTGCCAGTAGGCTAGCGGGGGGTGATACGCAGTATTTT | CASRLAGGDTQYF
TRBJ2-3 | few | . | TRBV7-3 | TGTGCCAGCAGCCCTCTCGGCAACCCAGATACGCAGTATTTT | CASSPLGNPDTQYF
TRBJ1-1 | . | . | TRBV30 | TGTGACTGGAGTTCAGACGTGTGCTCTTCCGATCTCACTGAAGCTTTCTTT | CDWSSDVCSSDLTEAFF
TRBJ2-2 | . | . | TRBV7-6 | TGTGCCAGCAGACCGGGACTCACGGACACCGGGGAGCTGTTTTTT | CASRPGLTDTGELFF
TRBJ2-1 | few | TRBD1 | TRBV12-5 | TGTGCTAGTGGTTTGTCAGGGGACAGGGTAAAGTTCTTC | CASGLSGDRVKFF
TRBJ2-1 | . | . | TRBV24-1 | TGTGCCACCAGTGACTGGGTCAATGAGCAGTTCTTC | CATSDWVNEQFF
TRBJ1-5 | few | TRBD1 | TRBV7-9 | TGTGCCAGCAGAACAGGGGGAAGCAATCAGCCCCAGCATTTT | CASRTGGSNQPQHF
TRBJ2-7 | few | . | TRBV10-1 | TGCGCCAGCAGTGAGGGGGCTCTATACGAGCAGTACTTC | CASSEGALYEQYF
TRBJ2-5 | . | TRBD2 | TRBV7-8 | TGTGCCAGCAGCTCCGTAGCGGGAGCGGGGCAAGAGACCCAGTACTTC | CASSSVAGAGQETQYF
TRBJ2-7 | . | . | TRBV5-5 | TGTGCCAGCAGCCCGGGCCTCTCCTACGAGCAGTACTTC | CASSPGLSYEQYF
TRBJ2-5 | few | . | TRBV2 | TGTGCCAGCAAACTCGGGGGTCTCCTTGGGACCCAGTACTTC | CASKLGGLLGTQYF
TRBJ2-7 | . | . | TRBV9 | TGTGCCAGCAGCGCCGAGGGGCTAGCTACCTACAAGCAGTACTTC | CASSAEGLATYKQYF
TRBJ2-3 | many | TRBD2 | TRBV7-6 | TGTGCCAGCAGCTTAGCGGGAGGCCCGGGAGGAGATACGCAGTATTTT | CASSLAGGPGGDTQYF
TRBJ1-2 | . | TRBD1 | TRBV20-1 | TGCAGCGCGGGTGGGGAGACAGGGCCCTATGGCTACACCTTC | CSAGGETGPYGYTF
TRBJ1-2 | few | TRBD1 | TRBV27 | TGTGCCAGCAGCTTATCACAGGGGTCCCTGGGCTACACCTTC | CASSLSQGSLGYTF
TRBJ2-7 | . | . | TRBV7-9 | TGTGCCAGCAGCTTAGTGGGCAGTCCCTACGAGCAGTACTTC | CASSLVGSPYEQYF
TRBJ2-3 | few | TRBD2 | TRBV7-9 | TGTGCCAGCAGCTCCCTAGCGGGAGTCCCAGATACGCAGTATTTT | CASSSLAGVPDTQYF
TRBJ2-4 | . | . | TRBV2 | TGTGCCAGCAGTGGTTGGGGGGAAAGAGCCAAAAACATTCAGTACTTC | CASSGWGERAKNIQYF
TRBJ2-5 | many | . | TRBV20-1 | TGCAGTGCGGAGGCGGCCCAAGAGACCCAGTACTTC | CSAEAAQETQYF
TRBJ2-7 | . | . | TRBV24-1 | TGTCCTACCAGTGAACCGCTGACAGCTTCCTACGAGCAGTACTTC | CPTSEPLTASYEQYF
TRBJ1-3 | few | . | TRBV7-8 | TGTGCCAGCAGCTTTGGAACAGCTGGAAACACCATATATTTT | CASSFGTAGNTIYF
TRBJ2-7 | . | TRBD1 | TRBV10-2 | TGTGCCAGCAGGGGACAGGTCTCCTACGAGCAGTACTTC | CASRGQVSYEQYF
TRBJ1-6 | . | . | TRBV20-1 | TGCGGGGGCGGTCTGGCAAGGGGCTATAATTCACCCCTCCACTTT | CGGGLARGYNSPLHF
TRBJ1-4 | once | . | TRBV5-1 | TGCGCCAGCAGCTTGGGGGGGTCGGTCGGCGATGAAAAACTGTTTTTT | CASSLGGSVGDEKLFF